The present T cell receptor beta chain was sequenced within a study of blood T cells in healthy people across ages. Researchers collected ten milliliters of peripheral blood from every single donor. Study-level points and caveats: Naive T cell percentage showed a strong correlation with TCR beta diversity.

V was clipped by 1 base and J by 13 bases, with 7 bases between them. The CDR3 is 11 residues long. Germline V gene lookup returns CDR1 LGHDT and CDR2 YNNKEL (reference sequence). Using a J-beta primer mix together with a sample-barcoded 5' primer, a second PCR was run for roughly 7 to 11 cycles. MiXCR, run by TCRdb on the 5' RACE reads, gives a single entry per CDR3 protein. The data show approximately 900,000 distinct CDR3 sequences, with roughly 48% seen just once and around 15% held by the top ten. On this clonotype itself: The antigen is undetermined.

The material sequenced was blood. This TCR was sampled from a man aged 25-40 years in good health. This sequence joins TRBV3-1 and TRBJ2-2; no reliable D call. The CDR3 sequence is CASSQAIRLFF. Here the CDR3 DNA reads TGTGCCAGCAGCCAAGCCATCCGGCTGTTTTTT.